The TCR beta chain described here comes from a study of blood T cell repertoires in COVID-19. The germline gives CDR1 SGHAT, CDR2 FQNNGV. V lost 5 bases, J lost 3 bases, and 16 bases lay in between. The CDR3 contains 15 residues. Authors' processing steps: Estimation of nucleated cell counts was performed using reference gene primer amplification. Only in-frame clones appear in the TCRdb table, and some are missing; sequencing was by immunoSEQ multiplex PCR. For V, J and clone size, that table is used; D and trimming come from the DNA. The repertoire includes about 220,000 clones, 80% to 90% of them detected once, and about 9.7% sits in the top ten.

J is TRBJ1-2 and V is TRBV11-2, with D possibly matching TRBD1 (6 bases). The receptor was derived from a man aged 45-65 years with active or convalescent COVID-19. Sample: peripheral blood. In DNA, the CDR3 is TGTGCCAGCAGCCCAGGGGCGGGGGCCTACTATGGCTACACCTTC. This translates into CASSPGAGAYYGYTF.